Below are 19 T cell receptor beta chains sequenced from a single sample in a study of early T cells in non-severe SARS-CoV-2 infection. From the 5' RACE reads, TCRdb called clonotypes with MiXCR, one entry per CDR3 protein. Among about 61,000 distinct CDR3 sequences, 9.5% to 14% were seen once, and the ten largest hold 1.7%. Sequencing input: whole blood. The receptor set was obtained from an adult who was a healthcare worker with PCR-confirmed SARS-CoV-2 infection or an uninfected control (not recorded which).

This clonotype was recorded many times. The chain uses TRBV5-1 and TRBJ2-3; TRBD1 matches 9 bases. Germline CDR1 and CDR2: SGHRS and YFSETQ. The V and J ends lost 2 bases and 3 bases, in that order; junction bases with no gene match: 13. The CDR3 is 18 residues long. CDR3 sequence: CASSFGRSQGARTDTQYF. Written as DNA, the CDR3 is TGCGCCAGCAGCTTCGGCAGGTCACAGGGGGCTCGGACAGATACGCAGTATTTT.

The rearrangement links TRBV29-1 to TRBJ2-7, with TRBD2 as a possible D gene (6 bases). CDR3 length equals 14 residues. Germline V gene sequence: CDR1 SQVTM, CDR2 ANQGSEA. The V end was cut by 4 bases, the J end by 0 bases, with 13 bases between. In nucleotides, the CDR3 is TGCAGCGTTGTTAGGGACGGGAGCTCCTACGAGCAGTACTTC. It encodes CSVVRDGSSYEQYF.

In its sample, this clonotype was seen a few times. The rearrangement joins TRBV18 to TRBJ2-7; either TRBD1 or TRBD2 may supply D (6 bases each). This CDR3 spans 14 amino acids. V was cut by 0 bases and J by 5 bases, with 11 bases left in between. The germline V gene has CDR1 KGHSH and CDR2 LQKENI. CDR3 sequence reads: CASSPPSRGDEQYF. The CDR3, as DNA: TGTGCCAGCTCACCACCATCTAGGGGGGACGAGCAGTACTTC.

Ten or more counts support this clonotype. The chain uses TRBV11-2 and TRBJ2-1; TRBD2 matches at 10 bases. After removal of 5 bases from V and 8 bases from J, the junction contained 3 bases not matched to a gene. Per germline, CDR1 SGHAT and CDR2 FQNNGV. The length of the CDR3 is 13 residues. CDR3 nucleotides: TGTGCCAGCAGCCGGACTAGCGGCGATGAGCAGTTCTTC. It yields the protein CASSRTSGDEQFF.

At least ten counts were recorded for this clonotype. The genes are TRBV7-8 and TRBJ1-5; 8 bases map to TRBD1. The ends lost 4 bases at V and 6 bases at J; junction bases unmatched: 8. The CDR3 runs 15 residues. CDR1 is SGHVS, CDR2 FQNEAQ, per germline. The CDR3 spells CASSSGAGGSQPQHF. The CDR3 DNA is TGTGCCAGCAGCTCAGGTGCAGGGGGCAGTCAGCCCCAGCATTTT. Full variable domain (outside the CDR3, taken from reference TRBV7-8 and TRBJ1-5): GAGVSQSPRYKVAKRGQDVALRCDPISGHVSLFWYQQALGQGPEFLTYFQNEAQLDKSGLPSDRFFAERPEGSVSTLKIQRTQQEDSAVYLCASSSGAGGSQPQHFGDGTRLSIL.

This clonotype was found many times. This chain links TRBV30 with TRBJ1-5; no reliable D call. The V end was cut by 3 bases, the J end by 4 bases, with 7 bases between. Germline CDR1 and CDR2: GTSNPN and SVGIG (reference sequence). This CDR3 region has 12 residues. The CDR3 DNA sequence: TGTGCCTGGAGCCCGGGGAATCAGCCCCAGCATTTT. Its protein is CAWSPGNQPQHF.

Of note for this clonotype: This could be a read error, since a much larger clone is one nucleotide away. This chain links TRBV7-9 with TRBJ2-7; D gene ambiguous. CDR3 length equals 15 residues. CDR1 is SEHNR and CDR2 is FQNEAQ in the germline V gene (reference sequence). The DNA for the CDR3 is TGTGCCAGCAGCTTCGGTTTCCCATCGTCCTACGAGCAGCACTTC. As protein: CASSFGFPSSYEQHF.

This clonotype has at least ten counts. The genes are TRBV29-1 and TRBJ1-2; D is perhaps TRBD1 (6 bases). V lost 8 bases and J 0 bases, leaving 13 bases between the germline ends. This CDR3 spans 13 amino acids. In germline, CDR1 is SQVTM, CDR2 ANQGSEA. The CDR3 nucleotides are TGCAGCTTCAACAGGGACCCTAACTATGGCTACACCTTC. Protein: CSFNRDPNYGYTF.

In this sample, this clonotype turned up many times. The chain recombines TRBV10-2 with TRBJ1-2; TRBD1 agrees at 12 bases. Germline V CDR1 and CDR2: WSHSY, SAAADI. J lost 5 bases, V lost 8 bases, and 3 bases had no gene match. This CDR3 is 13 amino acids long. In DNA, the CDR3 is TGCGCCAGCCGGGGACAGGGGGCTTATGGCTACACCTTC. Encoded protein: CASRGQGAYGYTF.

This clonotype was counted only a few times. The rearrangement joins TRBV12-3 or TRBV12-4 to TRBJ1-1; possibly TRBD1 for D (6 bases). This CDR3 region has 14 residues. Trimming removed 6 bases at V and 4 bases at J, with 15 bases between. This chain's CDR3 is CASSITGLGTEAFF. The CDR3 DNA follows: TGTGCCAGCAGCATTACAGGGCTGGGCACTGAAGCTTTCTTT.

This clonotype showed up many times. V is TRBV6-2 or TRBV6-3 and J is TRBJ2-1, with 11 positions matching TRBD1. There are 14 residues in the CDR3. Germline V gene lookup returns CDR1 MNHEY and CDR2 SVGEGT. V shed 8 bases and J 7 bases; nucleotides not matched to a gene: 7. The CDR3 DNA reads TGTGCCAGCGGCGGGACAGGGGGAAGTAATGAGCAGTTCTTC. Translated: CASGGTGGSNEQFF.

This clonotype turned up a few times. This chain joins TRBV9 and TRBJ2-1, with unresolved D. The CDR3 sequence is 12 residues long. Trimming removed 4 bases from V and 4 bases from J, with 6 bases in between. The germline CDR1 and CDR2 sequences are SGDLS and YYNGEE. The CDR3 region is CASSPRYNEQFF. The CDR3 DNA sequence: TGTGCCAGCAGCCCGCGATACAATGAGCAGTTCTTC.

This clonotype was counted only a few times. This chain uses TRBV9 with TRBJ2-7; D might be TRBD1 (5 bases). CDR3 length equals 12 residues. V dropped 4 bases and J dropped 3 bases, with 8 bases sitting between them. Germline CDR1 is SGDLS and CDR2 is YYNGEE. The DNA of the CDR3 is TGTGCCAGCAGCTGGACAAACTACGAGCAGTACTTC. Translating gives CASSWTNYEQYF.

The sample holds a few counts of this clonotype. The chain couples TRBV3-1 to TRBJ1-1; unclear D gene. Germline CDR1 LGHDT, CDR2 YNNKEL (reference sequence). V shed 0 bases and J shed 1 base, with 6 bases lying between them. The CDR3 length is 14 residues. DNA for the CDR3: TGTGCCAGCAGCCAAGAAATAGGGAACACTGAAGCTTTCTTT. Protein: CASSQEIGNTEAFF. Drawing the rest from reference TRBV3-1 and TRBJ1-1, the complete variable domain is DTAVSQTPKYLVTQMGNDKSIKCEQNLGHDTMYWYKQDSKKFLKIMFSYNNKELIINETVPNRFSPKSPDKAHLNLHINSLELGDSAVYFCASSQEIGNTEAFFGQGTRLTVV.

At least ten counts were recorded for this clonotype. The V call is TRBV7-6, the J call TRBJ2-5, with D tentatively TRBD1 (6 bases). V gave up 5 bases and J gave up 1 base, with 17 bases separating them. The germline gives CDR1 SGHVS, CDR2 FNYEAQ. The CDR3 consists of 16 residues. The CDR3 nucleotides are TGTGCCAGCAGCCCCCGCCGTCCAGGGGCCCAAGAGACCCAGTACTTC. Protein product: CASSPRRPGAQETQYF. Based on the CDR3 plus reference TRBV7-6 and TRBJ2-5, the full variable domain is GAGVSQSPRYKVTKRGQDVALRCDPISGHVSLYWYRQALGQGPEFLTYFNYEAQQDKSGLPNDRFSAERPEGSISTLTIQRTEQRDSAMYRCASSPRRPGAQETQYFGPGTRLLVL.

In its sample, this clonotype was seen a few times. V is TRBV7-2 and J is TRBJ2-5; 12 bases agree with TRBD2. V shed 5 bases and J 3 bases; nucleotides not matched to a gene: 7. The CDR3 totals 16 residues. Germline CDR1 SGHTA, CDR2 FQGNSA. The DNA of the CDR3 is TGTGCCAGCAGCCCCCGCTGGACTAGCGGGAAAGAGACCCAGTACTTC. This gives the protein CASSPRWTSGKETQYF.

There are many counts of this clonotype. The chain has TRBV12-3 or TRBV12-4 and TRBJ1-6; the D is unclear. The CDR3 extends over 14 amino acids. V lost 3 bases to trimming and J lost 8 bases, with 11 bases between them. The CDR3 here is CASSLYGVDSPLHF. In nucleotides, the CDR3 is TGTGCCAGCAGTTTGTATGGGGTTGATTCACCCCTCCACTTT.

This clonotype came up many times. This chain connects TRBV7-9 to TRBJ1-2; D is unresolved. This CDR3 is 13 amino acids long. V was pared by 1 base and J by 5 bases, with 8 bases between. Germline CDR1 reads SEHNR; CDR2 reads FQNEAQ (reference sequence). CDR3 in amino acids: CASSLVRQYGYTF. The DNA for the CDR3 is TGTGCCAGCAGCTTAGTTAGGCAATATGGCTACACCTTC.

This clonotype has ten or more counts. V usage is TRBV20-1 and J usage is TRBJ2-3; 8 bases are shared with TRBD1. The CDR3 is 14 residues long. V lost 5 bases and J lost 3; bases outside the gene matches: 7. The germline V gene has CDR1 DFQATT and CDR2 SNEGSKA (reference sequence). CDR3 in amino acids: CSASGTGGTDTQYF. Written as DNA, the CDR3 is TGCAGTGCTTCTGGGACAGGCGGGACAGATACGCAGTATTTT.